The rows below give T cell receptor beta chains drawn from one sample of a study of cytomegalovirus exposure and HLA in healthy donors. Method: immunoSEQ multiplex PCR; TCRdb's copy keeps in-frame clones and lacks some. The table includes tens of thousands of clones, 80% to 85% detected once. Input material: PBMCs. Receptors were obtained from a woman aged 18-30 years in good health and CMV-seropositive. Both conserved end residues are part of each CDR3. Fields, in order: clone size, D gene, V gene, J gene, CDR3 protein, CDR3 DNA. A D gene is named only where the DNA matches it firmly. Clone size is not always given. Where it is, it says once, few, many or a class for expanded clones.

>-|-|TRBV29-1|TRBJ1-6
CSVGEGSRDSPLHF
TGCAGCGTTGGGGAGGGAAGTCGGGATTCACCCCTCCACTTT
>-|TRBD2|TRBV10-3|TRBJ2-1
CAISESGTSGPRNEQFF
TGTGCCATCAGTGAGTCCGGGACTAGTGGGCCGAGGAATGAGCAGTTCTTC
>-|-|TRBV4-2|TRBJ1-1
CASSPFKRNLNTEAFF
TGTGCCAGCAGCCCCTTTAAGAGGAACTTGAACACTGAAGCTTTCTTT
>once|TRBD1|TRBV7-9|TRBJ2-3
CASSRDRGRTDTQYF
TGTGCCAGCAGCCGAGACAGGGGGCGCACAGATACGCAGTATTTT
>-|-|TRBV5-1|TRBJ2-5
CASSLFGVETQYF
TGCGCCAGCAGCTTGTTCGGGGTTGAGACCCAGTACTTC
>-|TRBD2|TRBV7-8|TRBJ2-7
CASSLGRERRGFAYEQYF
TGTGCCAGCAGCTTAGGGCGGGAGAGGCGGGGGTTTGCCTACGAGCAGTACTTC
>-|-|TRBV28|TRBJ1-3
CASSPPDRRSGNTIYF
TGTGCCAGCAGTCCTCCGGACAGACGCTCTGGAAACACCATATATTTT
>few|-|TRBV4-3|TRBJ2-2
CASSQGAGLRGNTGELFF
TGCGCCAGCAGCCAAGGTGCGGGCTTACGGGGAAACACCGGGGAGCTGTTTTTT
>-|TRBD2|TRBV4-1|TRBJ2-7
CASSPYPSGRYEQYF
TGCGCCAGCAGCCCCTACCCTAGCGGTCGCTACGAGCAGTACTTC
>-|-|TRBV6-6|TRBJ2-5
CASSYSEETQYF
TGTGCCAGCAGTTACTCCGAAGAGACCCAGTACTTC
>few|TRBD1|TRBV27|TRBJ1-1
CASSPQDRGDEAFF
TGTGCCAGCAGTCCCCAAGACAGGGGGGATGAAGCTTTCTTT
>once|TRBD2|TRBV18|TRBJ2-1
CASSPGRGRNEQFF
TGTGCCAGCTCACCAGGGAGGGGACGGAATGAGCAGTTCTTC
>-|-|TRBV4-1|TRBJ1-2
CASSLNRVEYGYTF
TGCGCCAGCAGCCTCAACAGGGTTGAGTATGGCTACACCTTC
>-|TRBD1|TRBV6-1|TRBJ1-2
CASSAYGQALRYGYTF
TGTGCCAGCAGTGCGTATGGACAGGCCCTTAGGTATGGCTACACCTTC
>-|TRBD1|TRBV6-5|TRBJ1-1
CASSLGGTNTEAFF
TGTGCCAGCAGCCTAGGGGGCACGAACACTGAAGCTTTCTTT
>-|TRBD2|TRBV27|TRBJ2-3
CASSSPGLAGGGDTQYF
TGTGCCAGCAGTTCCCCCGGACTAGCGGGGGGGGGAGATACGCAGTATTTT
>once|-|TRBV6-1|TRBJ2-5
CASSAGHLETQYF
TGTGCCAGCAGTGCGGGACATTTAGAGACCCAGTACTTC
>-|-|TRBV9|TRBJ1-4
CASSLGTDEGPNEKLFF
TGTGCCAGCAGCCTTGGGACTGACGAGGGGCCTAATGAAAAACTGTTTTTT
>once|-|TRBV5-1|TRBJ2-2
CASSLAGREYTGELFF
TGCGCCAGCAGCTTGGCAGGCAGGGAATACACCGGGGAGCTGTTTTTT
>-|TRBD1|TRBV25-1|TRBJ1-1
CASSPYGRGLSDTEAFF
TGTGCCAGCAGTCCATACGGCAGGGGGCTTAGTGACACTGAAGCTTTCTTT
>-|TRBD1|TRBV5-3|TRBJ1-4
CARSTDRGTNEKLFF
TGTGCCAGAAGCACAGACAGGGGGACTAATGAAAAACTGTTTTTT
>once|TRBD2|TRBV5-4|TRBJ2-2
CASSSAGGPDGELFF
TGTGCCAGCAGCTCAGCGGGGGGGCCTGACGGGGAGCTGTTTTTT